Below, one T cell receptor (beta chain) is given with its context. Its antigen is unidentified. Between the trimmed V and J ends, which lost 5 bases and 6 bases, there was a span of 18 bases. CDR1 is LNHDA, CDR2 SQIVND, per germline (reference sequence). The CDR3 spans 15 residues. This record comes from a study of T cells after yellow fever vaccination. Study outcomes and limitations: A secondary response was less intense yet reached its peak sooner, at day 5 versus 15.

It was through 5'RACE template switching that TCR cDNA was made, with a universal primer site and UMIs added. MiXCR was run by TCRdb on the 5' RACE reads, yielding one entry per CDR3 protein. The sample lists tens of thousands of distinct CDR3 sequences, 7.4% seen once, with 25% to 30% in the top ten. The V call is TRBV19, the J call TRBJ2-3; the D gene is possibly TRBD2 (5 bases). The input for sequencing was CD8+ T cells sorted from PBMCs, taken around 14 days after the first yellow fever vaccination. This receptor was obtained from a young man who received the YFV17D yellow fever vaccine. The CDR3 nucleotides read TGTGCCAGTAGTCCAGAAGGCGGGCGGAGGGATACGCAGTATTTT. Translation: CASSPEGGRRDTQYF.